In this sample, the clone carrying this T cell receptor beta chain turned up once. This CDR3 is 15 amino acids long. From germline, CDR1 is WSHSY and CDR2 SAAADI. Trimming took 2 bases from V and 9 from J, leaving 20 bases between them. The data derive from a study of shared clonotypes between healthy human individuals. Turning to the study itself: There were three CD4 naive, three CD4 memory, two CD8 naive and one CD8 memory plates per donor.

TCRdb's copy holds only in-frame clones and misses some; the assay was immunoSEQ multiplex PCR. The sample has about 2.4 million clones, 93% seen once. V and J are TRBV10-2 and TRBJ2-7; maybe TRBD1 (6 bases). The receptor's source is a man younger than 30 in good health. Some clones in this sample may be carry-over from other donors' samples. The specimen sequenced was naive CD4+ T cells from PBMCs. The subset here: CD45RA+ positively selected. As DNA, the CDR3 is TGCGCCAGCAGTGAGGTGGCTAGGGGGTTTAAGAGGCAGTACTTC. As protein: CASSEVARGFKRQYF.